Following are 15 T cell receptor beta chains from one sample sequenced in a study of molecular identifiers for immune sequencing clone quantification. TCRdb processed the PCR reads anew with MiXCR; each CDR3 protein has one entry. The table lists some 320,000 distinct CDR3 sequences, roughly a fifth of them singletons. Specimen: naive CD8+ T cells from blood, with Jurkat cell RNA spiked in. Subset denoted: FACS-sorted CD8+CD4-CCR7+CD45RA+ naive T cells. The receptors originated from a human donor in good health. Some libraries in this study had Jurkat cell RNA spiked in.

This clonotype was detected ten times or more. The chain recombines TRBV29-1 with TRBJ2-3; tentatively, D is TRBD1 (5 bases). Germline CDR1 reads SQVTM; CDR2 reads ANQGSEA. The CDR3 spans 15 residues. The CDR3 DNA is TGCAGTGGATGGGGCAAACCAGAAGACACAGATACGCAGTATTTT. Amino acids: CSGWGKPEDTDTQYF.

This clonotype has a count of ten or more. CDR3 bases: TGCGCCAGCAGCCACGGGGACTTTCGGACAGATACGCAGTATTTT. Protein: CASSHGDFRTDTQYF. The chain has TRBV5-1 and TRBJ2-3; D possibly corresponds to TRBD2 (6 bases). This CDR3 has 15 amino acids. Per germline, CDR1 SGHRS and CDR2 YFSETQ. Trimming shortened V by 4 bases and J by 3 bases, and 15 bases separated the two germline ends.

The table lists this clonotype with a few counts. The J gene is TRBJ2-1, the V gene TRBV20-1; 7 bases line up with TRBD1. There are 15 residues in the CDR3. Germline lookup yields CDR1 DFQATT and CDR2 SNEGSKA (reference sequence). V dropped 1 base and J dropped 7; count of bases not matched to a gene: 10. This CDR3 reads CSARGGGQLTNEQFF. The CDR3 nucleotides are TGCAGTGCTAGAGGAGGGGGACAGTTAACAAATGAGCAGTTCTTC.

As for this clonotype: It may be a read error: a sequence one base away is much more abundant. The V call is TRBV27, the J call TRBJ2-5; D may match TRBD1 or TRBD2 (6 bases each). CDR1 and CDR2 from the germline V gene are MNHEY and SMNVEV (reference sequence). There are 16 residues in the CDR3. CDR3 nucleotide sequence: TGTGCCAGCGGTTTACTGGGGGGCCGATACCAAGAGACCCAGTACTTC. This sequence encodes CASGLLGGRYQETQYF.

This chain joins TRBV6-2 or TRBV6-3 and TRBJ1-5; D call uncertain. The CDR3 spans 15 residues. Germline CDR1 and CDR2: MNHEY and SVGEGT. Trimming took off 2 bases at V and 1 base at J, with 9 bases between the two ends. CDR3 coding DNA: TGTGCCAGCAGTTACCGAGGAGGAAGCAATCAGCCCCAGCATTTT. This codes for CASSYRGGSNQPQHF.

This clonotype has at least ten counts. The genes are TRBV5-5 and TRBJ2-7; no clear D gene. Trimming took off 1 base at V and 3 bases at J, with 11 bases between the two ends. Germline values: CDR1 SGHKS, CDR2 YYEKEE (reference sequence). The CDR3 runs to 14 residues. The CDR3 region is CASSLSSYNYEQYF. CDR3 nucleotide sequence: TGTGCCAGCAGCTTGTCAAGCTACAACTACGAGCAGTACTTC.

This clonotype was counted at least ten times. The chain is built from TRBV27 and TRBJ1-1; D gene uncertain. Per germline, CDR1 MNHEY and CDR2 SMNVEV (reference sequence). The CDR3 runs 13 residues. Trimming removed 5 bases from V and 0 bases from J, with 7 bases in between. CDR3 loop: CASSQMMNTEAFF. In DNA form, the CDR3 reads TGTGCCAGCAGTCAGATGATGAACACTGAAGCTTTCTTT.

The rearrangement joins TRBV19 to TRBJ2-7, with D perhaps assigned TRBD1 or TRBD2 (5 bases each). Trimming took 6 bases from V and 4 from J, leaving 19 bases between them. Germline V gene sequence: CDR1 LNHDA, CDR2 SQIVND (reference sequence). CDR3 length: 15 residues. The CDR3 sequence: CASSAEPGHPYEQYF. CDR3 nucleotide sequence: TGTGCCAGTAGCGCAGAGCCGGGGCACCCTTACGAGCAGTACTTC.

This clonotype was counted at least ten times. The chain couples TRBV29-1 to TRBJ1-1, with D perhaps TRBD1 (6 bases). The CDR3 sequence is 13 residues long. Per the germline V gene, CDR1 is SQVTM and CDR2 is ANQGSEA. V shed 3 bases and J shed 1 base, with 9 bases lying between them. The CDR3 sequence: CSVEYRANTEAFF. CDR3 coding DNA: TGCAGCGTTGAGTACAGGGCGAACACTGAAGCTTTCTTT.

This clonotype has ten or more counts. The J gene is TRBJ2-1, the V gene TRBV27; 7 bases agree with TRBD2. CDR3 length: 15 amino acids. Germline V gives CDR1 MNHEY, CDR2 SMNVEV (reference sequence). The ends lost 4 bases at V and 5 bases at J; junction bases unmatched: 8. The CDR3 here is CASSSWREFDNEQFF. The CDR3 DNA is TGTGCCAGCAGTTCCTGGCGGGAGTTCGACAATGAGCAGTTCTTC.

This clonotype has ten or more counts. The chain carries TRBV20-1 and TRBJ2-7; 12 positions agree with TRBD2. V shed 7 bases and J 5 bases; nucleotides not matched to a gene: 0. CDR1 is DFQATT and CDR2 is SNEGSKA in the germline V gene (reference sequence). The CDR3 contains 11 residues. The CDR3 nucleotides are TGCAGTGGGACTAGCGGGAACGAGCAGTACTTC. It specifies CSGTSGNEQYF.

This clonotype has more than one count but fewer than ten. A read error is likely, as this CDR3 ends without the conserved phenylalanine or tryptophan. The V call is TRBV7-2, the J call TRBJ1-1; D call uncertain. There are 11 residues in the CDR3. Germline V gene data show CDR1 as SGHTA and CDR2 as FQGNSA. The V end lost 5 bases, the J end lost 3 bases, and 4 bases lay between the germline ends. Here the CDR3 DNA reads TGTGCCAGCAGCGAACACACTGAAGCTTTCTCT. Protein sequence: CASSEHTEAFS.

This clonotype has ten or more counts. V is TRBV28 and J is TRBJ2-3; D gene unclear. This CDR3 is built from 14 residues. With 7 bases removed from V and 2 bases from J, the gap between germline ends came to 13 bases. Germline values: CDR1 MDHEN, CDR2 SYDVKM. This CDR3 is CASNLGRNTDTQYF. CDR3 nucleotide sequence: TGTGCCAGCAACCTCGGACGTAACACAGATACGCAGTATTTT.

This clonotype was seen a handful of times. This chain joins TRBV29-1 and TRBJ1-2, with 7 bases fitting TRBD1. Trimming took 3 bases from V and 8 from J; bases not matched to a gene: 15. The CDR3 has 15 residues. Germline assignment: CDR1 SQVTM and CDR2 ANQGSEA. This CDR3 reads CSVEYVGTETLGYTF. CDR3 in DNA: TGCAGCGTTGAGTATGTCGGGACAGAAACGTTGGGCTACACCTTC.

The gene calls are TRBV6-2 or TRBV6-3 and TRBJ1-1, with 10 bases aligning to TRBD1. CDR3 length: 15 residues. V lost 5 bases and J lost 3; bases outside the gene matches: 6. Germline V gene lookup returns CDR1 MNHEY and CDR2 SVGEGT. The CDR3 sequence is CASSTGQGGYTEAFF. CDR3 nucleotide sequence: TGTGCCAGCAGTACCGGACAGGGGGGTTACACTGAAGCTTTCTTT.